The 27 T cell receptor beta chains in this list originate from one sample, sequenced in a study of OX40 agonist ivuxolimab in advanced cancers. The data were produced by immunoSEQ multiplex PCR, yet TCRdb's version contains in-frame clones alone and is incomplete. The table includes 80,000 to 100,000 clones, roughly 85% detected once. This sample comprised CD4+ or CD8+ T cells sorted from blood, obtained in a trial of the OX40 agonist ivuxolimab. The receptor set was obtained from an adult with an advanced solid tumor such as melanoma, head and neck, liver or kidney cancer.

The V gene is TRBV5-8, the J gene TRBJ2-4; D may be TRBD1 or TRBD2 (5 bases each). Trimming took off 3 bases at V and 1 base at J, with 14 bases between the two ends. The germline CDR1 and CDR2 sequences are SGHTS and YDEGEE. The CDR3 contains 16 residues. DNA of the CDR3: TGTGCCAGCAGCTGGGGACGCCGGAGGGCCAAAAACATTCAGTACTTC. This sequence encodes CASSWGRRRAKNIQYF.

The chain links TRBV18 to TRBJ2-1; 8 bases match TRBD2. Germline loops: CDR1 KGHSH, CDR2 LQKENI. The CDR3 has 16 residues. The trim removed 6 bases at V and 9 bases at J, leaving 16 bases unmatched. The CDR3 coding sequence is TGTGCCAGCTCCGTCTCGGGGGGGGCCCTTGAAGCTGAGCAGTTCTTC. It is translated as CASSVSGGALEAEQFF.

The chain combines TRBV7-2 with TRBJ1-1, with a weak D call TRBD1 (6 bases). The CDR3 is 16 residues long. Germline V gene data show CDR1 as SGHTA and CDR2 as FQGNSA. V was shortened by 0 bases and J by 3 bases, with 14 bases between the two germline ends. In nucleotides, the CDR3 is TGTGCCAGCAGCTTAGCGGGGGGCACGGGGCACACTGAAGCTTTCTTT. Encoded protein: CASSLAGGTGHTEAFF.

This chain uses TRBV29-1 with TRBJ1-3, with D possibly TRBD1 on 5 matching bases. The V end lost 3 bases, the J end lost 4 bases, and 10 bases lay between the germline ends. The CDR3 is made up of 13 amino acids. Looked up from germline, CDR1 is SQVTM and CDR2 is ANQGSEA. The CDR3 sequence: CSVEGTAGNTIYF. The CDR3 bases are TGCAGCGTTGAGGGGACCGCCGGAAACACCATATATTTT.

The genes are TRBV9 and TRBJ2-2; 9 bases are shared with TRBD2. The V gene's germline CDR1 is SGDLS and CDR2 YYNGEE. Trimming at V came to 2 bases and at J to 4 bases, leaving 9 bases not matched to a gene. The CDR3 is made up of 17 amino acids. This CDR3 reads CASSVPRERGVTGELFF. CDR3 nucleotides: TGTGCCAGCAGCGTCCCCAGGGAGCGGGGGGTCACCGGGGAGCTGTTTTTT. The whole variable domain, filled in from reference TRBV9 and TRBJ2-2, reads DSGVTQTPKHLITATGQRVTLRCSPRSGDLSVYWYQQSLDQGLQFLIQYYNGEERAKGNILERFSAQQFPDLHSELNLSSLELGDSALYFCASSVPRERGVTGELFFGEGSRLTVL.

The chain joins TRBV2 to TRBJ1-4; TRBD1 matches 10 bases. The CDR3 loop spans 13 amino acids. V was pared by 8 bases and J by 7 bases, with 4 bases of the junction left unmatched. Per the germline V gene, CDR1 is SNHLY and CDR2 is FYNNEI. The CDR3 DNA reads TGTGCCAGCGCCCGGGACAGGGGTGAAAAACTGTTTTTT. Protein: CASARDRGEKLFF.

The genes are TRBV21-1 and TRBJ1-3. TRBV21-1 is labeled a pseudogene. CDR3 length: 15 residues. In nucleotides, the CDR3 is TGTGCCAGCAGCAAGACCCTGTTCTTTGGAAACACCATATATTTT. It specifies CASSKTLFFGNTIYF.

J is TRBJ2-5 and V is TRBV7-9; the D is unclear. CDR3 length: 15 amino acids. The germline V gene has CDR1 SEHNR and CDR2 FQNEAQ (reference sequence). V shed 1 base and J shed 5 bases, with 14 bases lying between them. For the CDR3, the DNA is TGTGCCAGCAGCTTAGTGGGCAGCCGCCCGGAGACCCAGTACTTC. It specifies CASSLVGSRPETQYF.

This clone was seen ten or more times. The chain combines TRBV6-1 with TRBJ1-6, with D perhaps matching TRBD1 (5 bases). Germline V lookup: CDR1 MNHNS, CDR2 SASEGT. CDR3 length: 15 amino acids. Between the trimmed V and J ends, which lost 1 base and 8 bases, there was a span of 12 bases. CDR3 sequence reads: CASSEEGSIHSPLHF. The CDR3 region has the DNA TGTGCCAGCAGTGAAGAGGGGAGTATCCATTCACCCCTCCACTTT.

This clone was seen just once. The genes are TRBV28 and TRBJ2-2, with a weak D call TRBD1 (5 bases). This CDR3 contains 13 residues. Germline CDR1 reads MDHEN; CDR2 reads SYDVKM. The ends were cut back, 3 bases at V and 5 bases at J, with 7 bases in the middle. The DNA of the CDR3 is TGTGCCAGCAGTTTGGGGCAAACCGGGGAGCTGTTTTTT. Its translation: CASSLGQTGELFF.

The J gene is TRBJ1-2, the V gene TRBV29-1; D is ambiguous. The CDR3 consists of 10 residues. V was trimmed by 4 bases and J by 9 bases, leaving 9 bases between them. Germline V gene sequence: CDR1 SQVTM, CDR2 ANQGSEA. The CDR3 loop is CSVGGRSYTF. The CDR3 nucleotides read TGCAGCGTTGGAGGCAGAAGCTACACCTTC.

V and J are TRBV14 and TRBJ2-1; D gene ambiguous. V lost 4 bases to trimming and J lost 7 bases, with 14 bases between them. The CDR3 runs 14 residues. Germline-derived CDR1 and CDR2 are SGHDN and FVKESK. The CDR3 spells CASSLWLRANEQFF. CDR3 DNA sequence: TGTGCCAGCAGCCTGTGGCTCCGAGCAAATGAGCAGTTCTTC.

The CDR3: CAISEPQGLDYGYTF. For the CDR3, the DNA is TGTGCCATCAGTGAGCCACAGGGGTTGGACTATGGCTACACCTTC. The J gene is TRBJ1-2, the V gene TRBV10-3; 7 nucleotides agree with TRBD1. Germline CDR1 and CDR2: ENHRY and SYGVKD. CDR3 length: 15 residues. V was pared by 2 bases and J by 3 bases, with 6 bases of the junction left unmatched.

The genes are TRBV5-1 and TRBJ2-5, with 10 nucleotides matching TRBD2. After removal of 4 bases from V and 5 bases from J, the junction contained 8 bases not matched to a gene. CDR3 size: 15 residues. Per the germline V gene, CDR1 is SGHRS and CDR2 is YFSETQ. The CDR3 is CASSATGTSAETQYF. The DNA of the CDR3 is TGCGCCAGCAGCGCGACCGGGACTAGCGCCGAGACCCAGTACTTC.

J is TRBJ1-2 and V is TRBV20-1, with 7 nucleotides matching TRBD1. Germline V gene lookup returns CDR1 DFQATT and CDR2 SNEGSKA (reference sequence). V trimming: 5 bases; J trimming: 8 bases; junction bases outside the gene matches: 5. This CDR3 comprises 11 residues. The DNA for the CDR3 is TGCAGTGCTCCCCGGACAGGCGGCTACACCTTC. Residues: CSAPRTGGYTF.

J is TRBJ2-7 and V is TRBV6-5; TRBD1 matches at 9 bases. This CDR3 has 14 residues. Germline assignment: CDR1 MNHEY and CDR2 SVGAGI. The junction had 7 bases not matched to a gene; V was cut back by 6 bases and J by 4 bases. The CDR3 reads CASSPRQGVYEQYF. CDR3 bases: TGTGCCAGCAGCCCGCGACAGGGGGTTTACGAGCAGTACTTC.

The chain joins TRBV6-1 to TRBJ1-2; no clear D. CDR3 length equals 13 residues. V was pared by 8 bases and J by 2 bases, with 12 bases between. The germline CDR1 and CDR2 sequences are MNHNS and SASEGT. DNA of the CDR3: TGTGCCAGCCCAGAACGGCCAAACTATGGCTACACCTTC. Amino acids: CASPERPNYGYTF.

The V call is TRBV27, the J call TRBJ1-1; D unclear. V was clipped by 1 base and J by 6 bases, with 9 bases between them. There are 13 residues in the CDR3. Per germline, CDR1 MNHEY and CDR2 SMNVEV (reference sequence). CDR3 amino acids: CASSLFSYSEAFF. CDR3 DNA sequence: TGTGCCAGCAGTTTATTCTCTTACTCTGAAGCTTTCTTT.

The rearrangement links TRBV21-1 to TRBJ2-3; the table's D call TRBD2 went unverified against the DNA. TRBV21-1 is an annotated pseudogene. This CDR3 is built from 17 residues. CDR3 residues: CASSKNSSGGVQDTQYF. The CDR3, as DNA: TGTGCCAGCAGCAAAAATAGTTCGGGGGGGGTCCAAGATACGCAGTATTTT.

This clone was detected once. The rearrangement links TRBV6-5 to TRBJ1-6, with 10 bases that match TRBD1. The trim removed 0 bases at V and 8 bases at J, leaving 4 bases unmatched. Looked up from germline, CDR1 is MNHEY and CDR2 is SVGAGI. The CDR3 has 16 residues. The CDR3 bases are TGTGCCAGCAGTTACTCGAAAGGGACAGGGGATTCACCCCTCCACTTT. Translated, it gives CASSYSKGTGDSPLHF.

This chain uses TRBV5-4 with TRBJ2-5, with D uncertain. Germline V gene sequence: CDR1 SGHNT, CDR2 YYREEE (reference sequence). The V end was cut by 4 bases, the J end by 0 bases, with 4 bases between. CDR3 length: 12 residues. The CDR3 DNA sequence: TGTGCCAGCAGCAAGTACCAAGAGACCCAGTACTTC. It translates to CASSKYQETQYF.

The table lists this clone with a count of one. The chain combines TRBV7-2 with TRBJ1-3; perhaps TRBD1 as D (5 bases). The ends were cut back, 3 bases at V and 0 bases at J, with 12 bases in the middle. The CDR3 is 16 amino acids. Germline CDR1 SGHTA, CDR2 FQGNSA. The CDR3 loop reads CASSFRGQSSGNTIYF. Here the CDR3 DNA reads TGTGCCAGCAGCTTTAGGGGCCAGAGCTCTGGAAACACCATATATTTT.

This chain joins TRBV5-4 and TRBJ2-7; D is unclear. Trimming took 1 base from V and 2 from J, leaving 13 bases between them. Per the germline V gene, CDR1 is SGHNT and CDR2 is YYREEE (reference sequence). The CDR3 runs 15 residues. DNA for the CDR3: TGTGCCAGCAGCTTGATCCCTGATTACCCCTACGAGCAGTACTTC. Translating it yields CASSLIPDYPYEQYF.

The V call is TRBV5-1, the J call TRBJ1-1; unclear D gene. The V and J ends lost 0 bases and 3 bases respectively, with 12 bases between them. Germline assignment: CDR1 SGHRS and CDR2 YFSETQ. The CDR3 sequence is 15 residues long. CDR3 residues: CASSLGASGDTEAFF. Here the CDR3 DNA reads TGCGCCAGCAGCTTGGGGGCTAGCGGGGACACTGAAGCTTTCTTT.

The CDR3 coding sequence is TGTGCCAGCAGCTTAGCGGGAGGGACCACTGAAGCTTTCTTT. It is translated as CASSLAGGTTEAFF. The rearrangement links TRBV11-2 to TRBJ1-1; tentatively, D is TRBD1 (5 bases). The CDR3 has 14 residues. Germline V gene lookup returns CDR1 SGHAT and CDR2 FQNNGV. The V and J ends lost 1 base and 4 bases respectively, with 10 bases between them.

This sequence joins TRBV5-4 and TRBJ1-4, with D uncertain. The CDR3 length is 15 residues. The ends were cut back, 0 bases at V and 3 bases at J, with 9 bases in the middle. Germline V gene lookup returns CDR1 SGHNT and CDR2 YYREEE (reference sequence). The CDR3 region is CASSLASAANEKLFF. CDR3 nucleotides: TGTGCCAGCAGCTTGGCTTCTGCGGCTAATGAAAAACTGTTTTTT.

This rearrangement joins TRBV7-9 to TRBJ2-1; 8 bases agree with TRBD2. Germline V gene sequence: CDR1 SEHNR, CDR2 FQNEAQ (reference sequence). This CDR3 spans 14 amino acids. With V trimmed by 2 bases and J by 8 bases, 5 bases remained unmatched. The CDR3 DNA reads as TGTGCCAGCAGCTTACTCGGGGGGGAAGATGAGCAGTTCTTC. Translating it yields CASSLLGGEDEQFF.